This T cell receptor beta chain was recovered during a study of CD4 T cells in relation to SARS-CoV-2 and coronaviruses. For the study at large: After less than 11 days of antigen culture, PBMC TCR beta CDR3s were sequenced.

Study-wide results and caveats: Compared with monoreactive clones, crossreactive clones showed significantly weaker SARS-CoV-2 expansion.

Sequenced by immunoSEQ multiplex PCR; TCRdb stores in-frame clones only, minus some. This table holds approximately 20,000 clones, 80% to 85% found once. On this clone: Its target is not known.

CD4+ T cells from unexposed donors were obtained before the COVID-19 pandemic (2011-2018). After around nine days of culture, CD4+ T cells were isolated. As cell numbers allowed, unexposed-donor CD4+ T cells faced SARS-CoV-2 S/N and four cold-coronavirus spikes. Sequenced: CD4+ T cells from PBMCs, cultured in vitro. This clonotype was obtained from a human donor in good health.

The DNA for the CDR3 is TGTGCCAGCAGCCAAGGGTTAAGGCCCGGGAGGTATGGCTACACCTTC. Protein sequence: CASSQGLRPGRYGYTF. V usage is TRBV3-1 (or the pseudogene TRBV3-2) and J usage is TRBJ1-2, with no clear D. The germline V gene has CDR1 LGHDT and CDR2 YNNKEL (reference sequence). Trimming removed 1 base from V and 5 bases from J, with 17 bases in between. The CDR3 is 16 amino acids.